This T cell receptor beta chain was documented in a study of T cell changes during pregnancy in multiple sclerosis. Sequencing used immunoSEQ multiplex PCR; TCRdb keeps in-frame clones, though not all of them. The sample lists under 45,000 clones; around 93% were seen once. Germline V gene data show CDR1 as SGDLS and CDR2 as YYNGEE. Trimming removed 0 bases at V and 3 bases at J, with 10 bases between. CDR3 length: 15 residues. This TCR derives from a female donor in good health, enrolled as a control in a pregnancy study. The chain uses TRBV9 and TRBJ1-3; a possible D gene is TRBD1 (6 bases). The input for sequencing was CD4+ T cells from peripheral blood mononuclear cells, taken in the third trimester of pregnancy. In DNA, the CDR3 is TGTGCCAGCAGCGTAGGTGAAGGGGGTGGAAACACCATATATTTT. Its protein product is CASSVGEGGGNTIYF. The full variable domain, rest sourced from reference TRBV9 and TRBJ1-3, is DSGVTQTPKHLITATGQRVTLRCSPRSGDLSVYWYQQSLDQGLQFLIQYYNGEERAKGNILERFSAQQFPDLHSELNLSSLELGDSALYFCASSVGEGGGNTIYFGEGSWLTVV.